The 27 T cell receptor beta chains below were found in one sample sequenced in a study of prognosis after radiotherapy for stage I lung cancer. Genomic DNA was the source, and TCR beta CDR3 was amplified from it by two-round multiplex PCR. Specific primers for each TRBV and TRBJ gene were what first-round PCR used. TCRdb processed the multiplex PCR reads anew with MiXCR; each CDR3 protein has one entry. The sample holds around 56,000 distinct CDR3 sequences; 26% are singletons and the top ten take less than 8%. The specimen was PBMCs, collected before or after stereotactic body radiation therapy (not recorded which). The source is a donor over 45 with non-small cell lung cancer.

This clonotype is deemed medium-sized. J is TRBJ1-6 and V is TRBV6-1; D gene unclear. The V end lost 5 bases, the J end lost 0 bases, and 14 bases lay between the germline ends. Germline-derived CDR1 and CDR2 are MNHNS and SASEGT. CDR3 length: 17 amino acids. The CDR3 nucleotides read TGTGCCAGCAGTCCTCCCGAGGGCTCCTCCTATAATTCACCCCTCCACTTT. Residues: CASSPPEGSSYNSPLHF.

As for this clonotype: A read error likely explains this, since a far larger clone differs by one base. V usage is TRBV6-4 and J usage is TRBJ1-2; D may be TRBD1 (5 bases). The CDR3 is 15 amino acids. Germline V gene data show CDR1 as MRHNA and CDR2 as SNTAGT. V shed 0 bases and J shed 3 bases, with 11 bases lying between them. The CDR3 DNA is TGTGCCAGCAGTGACTCTAAAGGGGCGGACTATGGCTACACCTTC. Protein product: CASSDSKGADYGYTF.

This clonotype appeared many times. This chain joins TRBV6-9 and TRBJ2-7; 11 positions match TRBD2. The CDR3 covers 15 residues. V shed 4 bases, J shed 0 bases, and the junction held 2 bases outside the gene matches. Per germline, CDR1 MNHGY and CDR2 SVAAGI. The DNA for the CDR3 is TGTGCCAGCAGTTGGGGACTAGCGGCCTCCTACGAGCAGTACTTC. This translates into CASSWGLAASYEQYF.

This clonotype has ten or more counts. The J gene is TRBJ1-5, the V gene TRBV25-1, with TRBD1 matching 9 bases. Trimming took 4 bases from V and 6 from J; bases not matched to a gene: 4. The CDR3 is made up of 14 amino acids. Germline CDR1 and CDR2: MGHDK and SYGVNS. The CDR3 loop is CASSGGQGFQPQHF. In DNA form, the CDR3 reads TGTGCCAGCAGTGGGGGACAGGGCTTTCAGCCCCAGCATTTT.

On this clonotype: Only one base separates this from a far larger clonotype, so it likely reflects a read error. The CDR3: CASSSSDRKYTNQPQHF. In DNA form, the CDR3 reads TGTGCCAGCAGTTCCTCGGACAGGAAATATACCAATCAGCCCCAGCATTTT. This chain links TRBV6-4 with TRBJ1-5; 7 bases are shared with TRBD1. The length of the CDR3 is 17 residues. Germline V gene data show CDR1 as MRHNA and CDR2 as SNTAGT. The trim removed 5 bases at V and 3 bases at J, leaving 13 bases unmatched.

Only one count was recorded for this clonotype. The junction shows a germline mismatch at one end, possibly a read error. This chain's CDR3 is CASSSGDGNSPIHF. Here the CDR3 DNA reads TGCGCCAGCAGCTCAGGGGATGGGAATTCACCCATCCACTTT. The chain couples TRBV5-1 to TRBJ1-6, with a possible D match to TRBD1 (6 bases). From germline, CDR1 is SGHRS and CDR2 YFSETQ. This CDR3 spans 14 amino acids.

This clonotype was found many times. A read error may account for a junction end that differs from germline. The chain carries TRBV7-7 and TRBJ2-1; no firm D call. Germline loops: CDR1 SSHAT, CDR2 FNYEAQ (reference sequence). The CDR3 length is 14 residues. The CDR3 region has the DNA TGTGCTAGCAGCTTAGGGCTACCAGACAATGAGCAGTTCTTC. Its protein product is CASSLGLPDNEQFF.

This clonotype was counted at least ten times. The chain employs TRBV4-1 and TRBJ2-7; TRBD1 aligns across 7 bases. Germline assignment: CDR1 MGHRA and CDR2 YSYEKL. After removal of 2 bases from V and 6 bases from J, the junction contained 1 base not matched to a gene. This CDR3 comprises 12 residues. This CDR3 is CASSQNRGEQYF. The CDR3 DNA sequence: TGCGCCAGCAGCCAAAACAGGGGCGAGCAGTACTTC.

The V and J genes are TRBV28 and TRBJ1-3; 8 bases are shared with TRBD1. CDR1 MDHEN and CDR2 SYDVKM come from the germline V gene. The CDR3 contains 16 residues. J lost 6 bases, V lost 9 bases, and 16 bases had no gene match. CDR3 protein: CARRSPTGGLVNTIYF. The CDR3 DNA sequence: TGTGCCAGGAGATCTCCAACAGGGGGACTTGTAAACACCATATATTTT.

This clonotype was recorded at least ten times. The J gene is TRBJ1-1, the V gene TRBV20-1; D gene unclear. In germline, CDR1 is DFQATT, CDR2 SNEGSKA (reference sequence). Trimming took off 5 bases at V and 4 bases at J, with 17 bases between the two ends. The CDR3 has 14 amino acids. The CDR3 loop reads CSAPPQAAFTEAFF. The CDR3 DNA reads TGCAGTGCTCCACCCCAAGCCGCTTTCACTGAAGCTTTCTTT.

Concerning this clonotype itself: This is likely an artifact of a read error, given a far larger clone one base away. The rearrangement joins TRBV7-9 to TRBJ2-7, with D perhaps matching TRBD1 (5 bases). This CDR3 region has 14 residues. Germline CDR1 and CDR2: SEHNR and FQNEAQ (reference sequence). Trimming shortened V by 5 bases and J by 2 bases, and 13 bases separated the two germline ends. CDR3 in amino acids: CASSVRKGPYEQYF. CDR3 in DNA: TGTGCCAGCAGCGTGCGAAAGGGGCCCTACGAGCAGTACTTC.

The sample holds many counts of this clonotype. The chain is built from TRBV20-1 and TRBJ2-3, with TRBD1 identical over 8 bases. After removal of 5 bases from V and 0 bases from J, the junction contained 13 bases not matched to a gene. The CDR3 consists of 17 residues. The V gene's germline CDR1 is DFQATT and CDR2 SNEGSKA (reference sequence). CDR3 coding DNA: TGCAGTGCTCCCCCCCTCGGACAGGGAATAAGCACAGATACGCAGTATTTT. This sequence encodes CSAPPLGQGISTDTQYF.

The chain links TRBV20-1 to TRBJ2-7; TRBD1 matches at 10 bases. This CDR3 has 12 residues. Germline V gives CDR1 DFQATT, CDR2 SNEGSKA (reference sequence). CDR3 sequence: CRTGTGAYEQYF. The CDR3 nucleotides read TGCAGGACCGGGACAGGGGCCTACGAGCAGTACTTC.

This clonotype occurred many times. This chain uses TRBV28 with TRBJ2-3; D gene ambiguous. V was trimmed by 2 bases and J by 5 bases, leaving 2 bases between them. The germline CDR1 and CDR2 sequences are MDHEN and SYDVKM. This CDR3 is built from 11 residues. CDR3 DNA sequence: TGTGCCAGCAGTTTAAGAGATACGCAGTATTTT. Protein: CASSLRDTQYF.

J is TRBJ2-1 and V is TRBV3-1; 9 bases align to TRBD2. The CDR3 contains 17 residues. Germline V gives CDR1 LGHDT, CDR2 YNNKEL (reference sequence). With V trimmed by 0 bases and J by 4 bases, 7 bases remained unmatched. CDR3 in amino acids: CASSQEVGRGGYNEQFF. CDR3 DNA sequence: TGTGCCAGCAGCCAAGAGGTAGGGCGGGGGGGTTACAATGAGCAGTTCTTC.

The sample holds many counts of this clonotype. The chain couples TRBV27 to TRBJ1-2, with D uncertain. The CDR3 has 13 residues. Between the trimmed V and J ends, which lost 5 bases and 8 bases, there was a span of 15 bases. CDR1 and CDR2 from the germline V gene are MNHEY and SMNVEV (reference sequence). For the CDR3, the DNA is TGTGCCAGCAGTCCTCTGACCAGTAGGGGCTACACCTTC. This encodes CASSPLTSRGYTF.

This clonotype was observed at least ten times. The chain recombines TRBV10-3 with TRBJ1-3, with 8 bases that match TRBD1. Germline CDR1 ENHRY, CDR2 SYGVKD. J lost 7 bases, V lost 7 bases, and 9 bases had no gene match. The CDR3 has 14 amino acids. CDR3: CAIMTTGEGNTIYF. CDR3 sequence (DNA): TGTGCCATCATGACGACAGGGGAGGGGAACACCATATATTTT.

This clonotype occurred many times. The chain combines TRBV20-1 with TRBJ2-2, with 9 bases identical to TRBD1. The ends lost 7 bases at V and 1 base at J; junction bases unmatched: 7. The CDR3 extends over 15 amino acids. CDR1 is DFQATT, CDR2 SNEGSKA, per germline (reference sequence). CDR3 amino acids: CSGQTGGWNTGELFF. The CDR3 coding sequence is TGCAGTGGTCAAACAGGGGGCTGGAACACCGGGGAGCTGTTTTTT.

The table lists this clonotype with many counts. This chain uses TRBV11-1 with TRBJ2-1, with 8 positions matching TRBD2. V shed 5 bases and J 15 bases; nucleotides not matched to a gene: 12. The CDR3 consists of 13 residues. Germline V lookup: CDR1 SGHAT, CDR2 FQDESV (reference sequence). This CDR3 is CASSPPGLAALFF. For the CDR3, the DNA is TGTGCCAGCAGCCCCCCCGGACTAGCTGCCCTGTTCTTC.

Ten or more counts support this clonotype. The rearrangement links TRBV18 to TRBJ2-7; a possible D gene is TRBD2 (5 bases). Per germline, CDR1 KGHSH and CDR2 LQKENI. The V and J ends lost 0 bases and 5 bases respectively, with 14 bases between them. The CDR3 totals 15 residues. The CDR3 coding sequence is TGTGCCAGCTCACCACCGATAGCTAGCAGCCACGAGCAGTACTTC. The encoded protein is CASSPPIASSHEQYF.

This clonotype occurred many times. The chain carries TRBV29-1 and TRBJ2-5; D is perhaps TRBD1 (7 bases). V shed 4 bases and J shed 4 bases, with 13 bases lying between them. Germline V gene data show CDR1 as SQVTM and CDR2 as ANQGSEA. The CDR3 has 13 residues. The CDR3, as DNA: TGCAGCGTTGGCGGGACAGCGAGAGAGACCCAGTACTTC. Translation: CSVGGTARETQYF.

The chain couples TRBV6-2 or TRBV6-3 to TRBJ1-2; D ambiguous. Trimming took off 4 bases at V and 2 bases at J, with 17 bases between the two ends. The CDR3 covers 16 residues. CDR1 MNHEY and CDR2 SVGEGT come from the germline V gene. The CDR3 is CASSSVYYKGNYGYTF. DNA of the CDR3: TGTGCCAGCAGTTCAGTCTATTACAAAGGCAACTATGGCTACACCTTC.

Ten or more counts support this clonotype. V usage is TRBV5-1 and J usage is TRBJ1-4; TRBD1 is a possible D gene (5 bases). The CDR3 covers 15 residues. The V and J ends lost 0 bases and 6 bases respectively, with 12 bases between them. Looked up from germline, CDR1 is SGHRS and CDR2 is YFSETQ. The CDR3 nucleotides read TGCGCCAGCAGCTTGGGGGGCCAGGTCGATGAAAAACTGTTTTTT. Its translation is CASSLGGQVDEKLFF.

Ten or more counts support this clonotype. This chain links TRBV5-4 with TRBJ1-6; D call uncertain. The CDR3 loop spans 13 amino acids. Germline CDR1 reads SGHNT; CDR2 reads YYREEE (reference sequence). V shed 3 bases and J shed 11 bases, with 12 bases lying between them. The CDR3 nucleotides read TGTGCCAGCAGCTCCGGATCCGAAGCACCCCTCCACTTT. This sequence encodes CASSSGSEAPLHF.

The sample holds many counts of this clonotype. V gene TRBV18 combines with J gene TRBJ1-2; D unclear. This CDR3 has 13 residues. From germline, CDR1 is KGHSH and CDR2 LQKENI. Deletions cut 1 base from V and 2 bases from J, with 5 bases between. CDR3 sequence: CASSPQENYGYTF. Written as DNA, the CDR3 is TGTGCCAGCTCACCACAAGAGAACTATGGCTACACCTTC.

Of note for this clonotype: A read error is possible here, since a much larger clone lies one base away. The rearrangement joins TRBV6-4 to TRBJ2-5; D call uncertain. Looked up from germline, CDR1 is MRHNA and CDR2 is SNTAGT. The CDR3 covers 12 residues. This CDR3 is CARSDSWGTQYF. The CDR3 DNA reads TGTGCCAGAAGTGACTCGTGGGGGACCCAGTACTTC.

This clonotype was recorded at least ten times. This chain joins TRBV20-1 and TRBJ2-5; the D gene is possibly TRBD2 (5 bases). The germline gives CDR1 DFQATT, CDR2 SNEGSKA (reference sequence). V was cut by 3 bases and J by 1 base, with 15 bases left in between. The CDR3 spans 15 residues. The CDR3 loop is CSARFVGLFQETQYF. CDR3 nucleotide sequence: TGCAGTGCTAGGTTCGTTGGACTGTTCCAAGAGACCCAGTACTTC.